This T cell receptor beta chain derives from a study of T-cell memory formation after mild COVID-19. The study's findings and limits: Pre-infection memory harbored some responding clones, suggesting cross-reactive memory joined. Clones shrinking from day 15 to 85 showed even CD4/CD8 mixes; later expanders tilted CD4+. A second wave of clones peaked on day 37, and their SARS-CoV-2 specificity went unconfirmed.

The germline CDR1 and CDR2 sequences are SGHTA and FQGNSA. The V segment lost 4 bases and the J segment 6 bases; nucleotides outside the gene matches: 11. This CDR3 has 16 amino acids. TCRdb reanalysed the 5' RACE reads using MiXCR and keeps one entry per CDR3 protein. This table has 45,000 to 50,000 distinct CDR3 sequences, 7% to 8% appearing once. The table lists this clonotype with a few counts. The antigen is not known. The sequence came from a man aged 18 to 35 who had mild COVID-19 (a few samples of this study predate the infection). Cell type and time point are not known. V usage is TRBV7-2 and J usage is TRBJ2-3; 9 positions agree with TRBD1. Sequenced: PBMCs or a T cell subset sorted from them (not recorded which). The CDR3, as DNA: TGTGCCAGCAGCTCGAGAATGGGACAGGGTTGGGATACGCAGTATTTT. Amino acid sequence: CASSSRMGQGWDTQYF.